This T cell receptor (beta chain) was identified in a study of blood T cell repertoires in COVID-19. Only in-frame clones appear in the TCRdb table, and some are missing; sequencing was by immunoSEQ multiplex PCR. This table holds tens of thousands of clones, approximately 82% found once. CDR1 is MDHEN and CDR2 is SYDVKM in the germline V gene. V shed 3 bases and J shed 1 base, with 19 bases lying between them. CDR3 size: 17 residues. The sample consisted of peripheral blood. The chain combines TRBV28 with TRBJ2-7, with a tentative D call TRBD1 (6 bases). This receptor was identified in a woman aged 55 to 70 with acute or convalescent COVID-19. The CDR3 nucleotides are TGTGCCAGCAGTTTCCCCACGCGACAGGCCCATTCCTACGAGCAGTACTTC. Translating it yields CASSFPTRQAHSYEQYF. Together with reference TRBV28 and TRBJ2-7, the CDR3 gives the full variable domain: DVKVTQSSRYLVKRTGEKVFLECVQDMDHENMFWYRQDPGLGLRLIYFSYDVKMKEKGDIPEGYSVSREKKERFSLILESASTNQTSMYLCASSFPTRQAHSYEQYFGPGTRLTVT.